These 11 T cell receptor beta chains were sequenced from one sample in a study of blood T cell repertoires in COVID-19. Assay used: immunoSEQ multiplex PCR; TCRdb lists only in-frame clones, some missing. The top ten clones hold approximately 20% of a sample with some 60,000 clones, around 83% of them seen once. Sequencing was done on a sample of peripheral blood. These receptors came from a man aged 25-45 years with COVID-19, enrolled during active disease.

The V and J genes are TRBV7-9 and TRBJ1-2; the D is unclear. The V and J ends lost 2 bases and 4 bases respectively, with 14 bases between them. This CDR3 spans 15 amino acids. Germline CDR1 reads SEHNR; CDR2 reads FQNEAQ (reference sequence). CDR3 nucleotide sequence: TGTGCCAGCAGCTTAAAATTCGCAGAGGGCTATGGCTACACCTTC. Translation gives CASSLKFAEGYGYTF.

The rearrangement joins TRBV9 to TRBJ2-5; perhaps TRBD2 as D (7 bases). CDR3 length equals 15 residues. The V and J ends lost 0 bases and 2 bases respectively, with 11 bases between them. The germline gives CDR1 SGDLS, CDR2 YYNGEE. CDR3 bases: TGTGCCAGCAGCGTAGCCGGGGGGCAACAAGAGACCCAGTACTTC. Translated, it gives CASSVAGGQQETQYF.

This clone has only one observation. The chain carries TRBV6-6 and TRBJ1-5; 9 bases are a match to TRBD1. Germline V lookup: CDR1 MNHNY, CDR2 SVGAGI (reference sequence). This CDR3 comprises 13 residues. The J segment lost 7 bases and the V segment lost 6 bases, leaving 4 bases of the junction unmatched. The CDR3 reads CASRVQGAQPQHF. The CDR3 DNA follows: TGTGCCAGCAGGGTACAGGGGGCCCAGCCCCAGCATTTT.

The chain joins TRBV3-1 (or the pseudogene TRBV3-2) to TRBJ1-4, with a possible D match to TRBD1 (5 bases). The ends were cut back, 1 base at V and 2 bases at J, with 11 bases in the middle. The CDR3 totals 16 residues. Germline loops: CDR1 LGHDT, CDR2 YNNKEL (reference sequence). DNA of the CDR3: TGTGCCAGCAGCCAAGGGGCAGGGTTCACTAATGAAAAACTGTTTTTT. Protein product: CASSQGAGFTNEKLFF.

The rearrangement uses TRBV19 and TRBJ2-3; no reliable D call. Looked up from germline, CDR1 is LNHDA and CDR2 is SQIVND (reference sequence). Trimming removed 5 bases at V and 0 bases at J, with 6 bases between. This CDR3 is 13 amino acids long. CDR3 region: CASSVASTDTQYF. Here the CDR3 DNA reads TGTGCCAGTAGTGTCGCGAGCACAGATACGCAGTATTTT.

The CDR3 here is CASSADRRPYNEQFF. The CDR3 DNA is TGTGCCAGCAGTGCTGACAGGAGACCTTACAATGAGCAGTTCTTC. The chain has TRBV25-1 and TRBJ2-1, with D maybe TRBD1 (6 bases). V was shortened by 4 bases and J by 4 bases, with 14 bases between the two germline ends. CDR1 is MGHDK and CDR2 is SYGVNS in the germline V gene. CDR3 size: 15 residues.

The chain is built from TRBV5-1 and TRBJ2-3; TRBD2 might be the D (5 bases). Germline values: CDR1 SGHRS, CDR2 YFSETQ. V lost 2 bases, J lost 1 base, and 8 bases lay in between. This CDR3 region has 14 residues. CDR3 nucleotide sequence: TGCGCCAGCAGCTTCGGACTCCGCACAGATACGCAGTATTTT. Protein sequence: CASSFGLRTDTQYF.

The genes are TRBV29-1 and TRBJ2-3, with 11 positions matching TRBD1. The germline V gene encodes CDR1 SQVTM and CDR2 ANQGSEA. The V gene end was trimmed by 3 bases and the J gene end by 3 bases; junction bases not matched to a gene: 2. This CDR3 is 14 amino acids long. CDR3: CSVDWDRGTDTQYF. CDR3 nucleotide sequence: TGCAGCGTTGATTGGGACAGGGGGACAGATACGCAGTATTTT.

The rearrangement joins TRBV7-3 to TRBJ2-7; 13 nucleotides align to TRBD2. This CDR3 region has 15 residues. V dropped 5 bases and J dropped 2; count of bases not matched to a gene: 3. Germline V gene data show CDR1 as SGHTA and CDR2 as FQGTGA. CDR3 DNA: TGTGCCAGCAGCCCGGGACTAGCGGGACCCTACGAGCAGTACTTC. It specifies CASSPGLAGPYEQYF.

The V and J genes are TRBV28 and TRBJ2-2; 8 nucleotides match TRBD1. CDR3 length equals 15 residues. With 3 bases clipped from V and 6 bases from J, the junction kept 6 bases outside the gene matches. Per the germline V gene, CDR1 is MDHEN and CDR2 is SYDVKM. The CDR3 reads CASSFRQGYAGELFF. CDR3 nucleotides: TGTGCCAGCAGTTTCCGACAGGGGTACGCCGGGGAGCTGTTTTTT.

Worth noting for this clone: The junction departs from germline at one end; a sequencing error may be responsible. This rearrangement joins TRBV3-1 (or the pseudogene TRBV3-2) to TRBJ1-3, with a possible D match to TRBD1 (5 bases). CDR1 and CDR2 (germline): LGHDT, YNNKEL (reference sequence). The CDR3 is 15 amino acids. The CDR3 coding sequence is TGTGCCAGCAGCCATAGCGGGGGATGGGGAATCACCATATATTTT. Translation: CASSHSGGWGITIYF.